One and the same sample provided the 16 T cell receptor beta chains below, sequenced in a study of blood T cells in healthy people across ages. A J-beta primer mix and a sample-barcoded 5' primer were used in a second PCR of roughly 6 to 12 cycles. TCRdb reanalysed the 5' RACE reads using MiXCR and keeps one entry per CDR3 protein. The repertoire has 1.5 million to 2 million distinct CDR3 sequences, over 25% of them found once; the top ten carry over 7%. Sequenced material: blood. These receptors came from a woman aged 25 to 39 in good health.

The genes are TRBV7-9 and TRBJ2-4, with D uncertain. This CDR3 has 15 residues. CDR1 and CDR2 from the germline V gene are SEHNR and FQNEAQ (reference sequence). Trimming took off 3 bases at V and 0 bases at J, with 9 bases between the two ends. The CDR3 coding sequence is TGTGCCAGCAGCTTGGAGCAGCGAGCCAAAAACATTCAGTACTTC. It codes for CASSLEQRAKNIQYF.

This chain connects TRBV6-6 to TRBJ1-4, with 10 bases identical to TRBD1. Germline V gene sequence: CDR1 MNHNY, CDR2 SVGAGI (reference sequence). The CDR3 length is 14 residues. After removal of 8 bases from V and 8 bases from J, the junction contained 8 bases not matched to a gene. The DNA of the CDR3 is TGTGCCAGCTATTCCGGGACAGGGGAGGAAAAACTGTTTTTT. It encodes CASYSGTGEEKLFF.

The rearrangement links TRBV2 to TRBJ2-7; 8 bases line up with TRBD1. CDR3 length: 16 residues. Looked up from germline, CDR1 is SNHLY and CDR2 is FYNNEI. V trimming: 10 bases; J trimming: 5 bases; junction bases outside the gene matches: 19. The CDR3 sequence is CANSKRPNRGLDEQYF. The CDR3 DNA reads TGTGCCAACAGCAAGCGGCCTAACAGGGGGTTGGACGAGCAGTACTTC.

This clonotype has a handful of counts. This chain uses TRBV2 with TRBJ2-3; weak D call: TRBD2 (7 bases). The CDR3 contains 14 residues. V was clipped by 7 bases and J by 0 bases, with 11 bases between them. Germline V gives CDR1 SNHLY, CDR2 FYNNEI. The CDR3 spells CASKRGASTDTQYF. The CDR3 bases are TGTGCCAGCAAACGGGGGGCGAGCACAGATACGCAGTATTTT.

Turning to this clonotype: At one end the junction does not follow the germline gene, possibly because of a read error. The chain couples TRBV27 to TRBJ2-3; D is unclear. This CDR3 comprises 13 residues. Germline CDR1 is MNHEY and CDR2 is SMNVEV (reference sequence). CDR3 nucleotides: TGTGCCAGCAGTTTAGGACGCACAGATACGCAGTCTTTT. Translating it yields CASSLGRTDTQSF.

The rearrangement links TRBV9 to TRBJ2-7; D remains unclear. V was shortened by 0 bases and J by 2 bases, with 9 bases between the two germline ends. This CDR3 has 14 amino acids. Germline-derived CDR1 and CDR2 are SGDLS and YYNGEE. CDR3 region: CASSVEGGPYEQYF. The CDR3 DNA follows: TGTGCCAGCAGCGTAGAGGGCGGTCCCTACGAGCAGTACTTC. Full variable domain (outside the CDR3, taken from reference TRBV9 and TRBJ2-7): DSGVTQTPKHLITATGQRVTLRCSPRSGDLSVYWYQQSLDQGLQFLIQYYNGEERAKGNILERFSAQQFPDLHSELNLSSLELGDSALYFCASSVEGGPYEQYFGPGTRLTVT.

This clonotype showed up just a few times. The chain links TRBV9 to TRBJ2-4; no clear D. CDR1 and CDR2 (germline): SGDLS, YYNGEE. The CDR3 contains 16 residues. V was shortened by 0 bases and J by 7 bases, with 17 bases between the two germline ends. The CDR3 DNA sequence: TGTGCCAGCAGCGTAGCTCTCCACAGTCCCGTTAACATTCAGTACTTC. It translates to CASSVALHSPVNIQYF. Looking up the rest from reference TRBV9 and TRBJ2-4 gives the full variable domain: DSGVTQTPKHLITATGQRVTLRCSPRSGDLSVYWYQQSLDQGLQFLIQYYNGEERAKGNILERFSAQQFPDLHSELNLSSLELGDSALYFCASSVALHSPVNIQYFGAGTRLSVL.

This chain uses TRBV7-9 with TRBJ2-5, with 9 bases aligning to TRBD1. Germline loops: CDR1 SEHNR, CDR2 FQNEAQ (reference sequence). Losses at the gene ends were 4 bases for V and 7 bases for J; bases not matched to a gene: 10. The CDR3 sequence is 15 residues long. The CDR3 is CASSYGRDRERTQYF. In DNA form, the CDR3 reads TGTGCCAGCAGCTACGGCCGGGACAGGGAGCGGACCCAGTACTTC.

CDR3 in DNA: TGTGCCACCCGTGTCCGCTCTGGAAACACCATATATTTT. This gives the protein CATRVRSGNTIYF. The V and J genes are TRBV15 and TRBJ1-3; D gene ambiguous. The CDR3 sequence is 13 residues long. V lost 8 bases and J 0 bases, leaving 8 bases between the germline ends. The germline V gene encodes CDR1 LNHNV and CDR2 YYDKDF (reference sequence).

In its sample, this clonotype was seen many times. The chain uses TRBV20-1 and TRBJ2-3; 9 nucleotides line up with TRBD2. Trimming cost V 2 bases and J 3 bases; bases outside gene matches: 3. This CDR3 contains 14 residues. Germline-derived CDR1 and CDR2 are DFQATT and SNEGSKA (reference sequence). The CDR3 nucleotides are TGCAGTGCTAGATCCAGCGGGAGGACAGATACGCAGTATTTT. Translated: CSARSSGRTDTQYF.

This clonotype was seen once. The rearrangement joins TRBV14 to TRBJ2-7, with D possibly being TRBD2 (5 bases). Trimming cost V 4 bases and J 2 bases, with 15 bases left between them. The length of the CDR3 is 15 residues. Germline values: CDR1 SGHDN, CDR2 FVKESK. The CDR3 loop is CASSLAYGITYEQYF. The CDR3 nucleotides are TGTGCCAGCAGCCTAGCCTACGGGATAACCTACGAGCAGTACTTC.

There are many counts of this clonotype. The gene calls are TRBV5-1 and TRBJ2-7; 13 positions agree with TRBD2. The CDR3 loop spans 14 amino acids. Trimming cost V 4 bases and J 3 bases; bases outside gene matches: 1. Germline CDR1 SGHRS, CDR2 YFSETQ. The CDR3 nucleotides are TGCGCCAGCAGCGGGACTAGCGGGAACTACGAGCAGTACTTC. Translating it yields CASSGTSGNYEQYF.

About this clonotype: This may be a read error: a much more frequent sequence differs by one nucleotide. The chain employs TRBV29-1 and TRBJ2-5, with 8 bases matching TRBD2. Germline lookup yields CDR1 SQVTM and CDR2 ANQGSEA. The CDR3 has 14 amino acids. The junction had 11 bases not matched to a gene; V was cut back by 6 bases and J by 5 bases. The CDR3 protein is CSVEPGLVGETQYF. CDR3 nucleotide sequence: TGCAGCGTCGAGCCGGGACTAGTGGGGGAGACCCAGTACTTC.

This clonotype appeared a few times. This chain links TRBV5-1 with TRBJ2-2, with 10 bases lining up with TRBD2. CDR3 length: 15 amino acids. Trimming took 3 bases from V and 7 from J; bases not matched to a gene: 6. Per germline, CDR1 SGHRS and CDR2 YFSETQ. The CDR3 nucleotides read TGCGCCAGCAGCTGGACCGGGACTAGCGACGGGGAGCTGTTTTTT. Protein sequence: CASSWTGTSDGELFF.

This chain uses TRBV20-1 with TRBJ1-5, with 8 bases lining up with TRBD1. Germline V gene data show CDR1 as DFQATT and CDR2 as SNEGSKA (reference sequence). V was pared by 5 bases and J by 3 bases, with 6 bases of the junction left unmatched. CDR3 length equals 14 residues. CDR3 in DNA: TGCAGTGCTGGGGGGACAGGCTCCAATCAGCCCCAGCATTTT. Its protein is CSAGGTGSNQPQHF.

A remark on this clonotype: The junction departs from germline at one end; a sequencing error may be responsible. This chain joins TRBV7-6 and TRBJ2-7; D call uncertain. CDR1 and CDR2 (germline): SGHVS, FNYEAQ. The CDR3 is 12 amino acids. CDR3 loop: CAGSFRSGEQYF. The CDR3 region has the DNA TGTGCCGGCAGCTTCAGATCTGGCGAGCAGTACTTC. Variable domain in full (rest from reference TRBV7-6 and TRBJ2-7): GAGVSQSPRYKVTKRGQDVALRCDPISGHVSLYWYRQALGQGPEFLTYFNYEAQQDKSGLPNDRFSAERPEGSISTLTIQRTEQRDSAMYRCAGSFRSGEQYFGPGTRLTVT.